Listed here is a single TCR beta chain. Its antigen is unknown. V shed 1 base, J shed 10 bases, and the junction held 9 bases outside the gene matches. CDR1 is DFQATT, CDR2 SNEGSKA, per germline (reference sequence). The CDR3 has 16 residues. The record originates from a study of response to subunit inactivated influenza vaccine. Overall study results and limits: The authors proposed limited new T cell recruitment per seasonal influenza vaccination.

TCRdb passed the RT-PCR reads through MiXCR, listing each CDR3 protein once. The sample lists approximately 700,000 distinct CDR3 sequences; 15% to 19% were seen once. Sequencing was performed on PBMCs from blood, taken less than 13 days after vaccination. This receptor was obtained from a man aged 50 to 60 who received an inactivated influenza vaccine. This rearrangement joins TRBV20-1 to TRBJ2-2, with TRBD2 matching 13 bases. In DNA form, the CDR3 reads TGCAGTGCTAGAGGACTAGCGGGAGGACCCTCGATGGAGCTGTTTTTT. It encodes CSARGLAGGPSMELFF.